The sequence of this TCR beta chain was determined in a study of T-cell reconstitution after alpha-beta-depleted transplantation in children. Study-wide points: Reportedly, roughly two months post-transplant, alpha-beta T cells arose from several hundred expanded graft clones. The study traced high day-60 TCRbeta diversity in some patients to surviving recipient T cells and thymic progenitors. One year post-transplant, T-cell counts and diversity were largely derived from T cells produced anew.

Germline CDR1 reads SGHVS; CDR2 reads FNYEAQ. Trimming removed 0 bases from V and 6 bases from J; junction bases left unmatched: 9. This CDR3 comprises 17 residues. For TCRbeta, the library was prepared with unique molecular identifiers. TCRdb redid the calling of the PCR reads with MiXCR, one entry per CDR3 protein. The sample records some 830,000 distinct CDR3 sequences, roughly 16% being singletons. To note about this clonotype: What it recognizes is unknown.

The TCR sequence derives from a male patient between 5 and 17 years old who had a stem cell transplant for acute lymphoblastic leukemia, so the T cells may come from the graft donor. This material consisted of PBMCs, mostly from graft donor cells, taken 360 days after TCRalphabeta/CD19-depleted stem cell transplant. The gene calls are TRBV7-6 and TRBJ2-7; 12 positions agree with TRBD2. CDR3 loop: CASSLAAGLAGSVEQYF. The CDR3 DNA sequence: TGTGCCAGCAGCTTAGCGGCTGGACTAGCGGGGAGTGTCGAGCAGTACTTC. The full variable domain, completed using reference TRBV7-6 and TRBJ2-7, is GAGVSQSPRYKVTKRGQDVALRCDPISGHVSLYWYRQALGQGPEFLTYFNYEAQQDKSGLPNDRFSAERPEGSISTLTIQRTEQRDSAMYRCASSLAAGLAGSVEQYFGPGTRLTVT.